These 8 T cell receptor beta chains share one sample of origin, sequenced in a study of control samples from healthy donors and cancer patients. Using immunoSEQ multiplex PCR, the repertoire was profiled, and TCRdb retains in-frame clones only, with some absent. The sample carries around 130,000 clones, around 92% recorded once. Sequenced sample: PBMCs. The receptors come from a man aged 50 to 60 with head and neck cancer.

CDR3: CASSPGPQETQYF. CDR3 coding DNA: TGTGCCAGCTCACCGGGACCCCAAGAGACCCAGTACTTC. The chain is built from TRBV18 and TRBJ2-5; D may match TRBD1 or TRBD2 (5 bases each). Trimming took 3 bases from V and 1 from J, leaving 6 bases between them. The germline V gene has CDR1 KGHSH and CDR2 LQKENI. The CDR3 consists of 13 residues. The full variable domain, its missing parts supplied by reference TRBV18 and TRBJ2-5, is NAGVMQNPRHLVRRRGQEARLRCSPMKGHSHVYWYRQLPEEGLKFMVYLQKENIIDESGMPKERFSAEFPKEGPSILRIQQVVRGDSAAYFCASSPGPQETQYFGPGTRLLVL.

CDR3 sequence: CASSRTANTEAFF. CDR3 DNA sequence: TGTGCCAGCAGTCGGACGGCGAACACTGAAGCTTTCTTT. The J gene is TRBJ1-1, the V gene TRBV3-1 (or the pseudogene TRBV3-2); D unresolved. Trimming removed 6 bases at V and 1 base at J, with 9 bases between. This CDR3 contains 13 residues. Germline values: CDR1 LGHDT, CDR2 YNNKEL (reference sequence).

The gene calls are TRBV5-1 and TRBJ2-1; a possible D gene is TRBD2 (6 bases). The CDR3 runs to 15 residues. V gave up 4 bases and J gave up 7 bases, with 18 bases separating them. The germline V gene has CDR1 SGHRS and CDR2 YFSETQ. Here the CDR3 reads CASSPVGSPRNEQFF. The CDR3 DNA reads TGCGCCAGCAGCCCCGTCGGGAGTCCGAGGAATGAGCAGTTCTTC.

V usage is TRBV7-8 and J usage is TRBJ2-1; D uncertain. Germline assignment: CDR1 SGHVS and CDR2 FQNEAQ. The CDR3 extends over 12 amino acids. V lost 5 bases to trimming and J lost 9 bases, with 11 bases between them. Here the CDR3 DNA reads TGTGCCAGCAGCCCGCCTACTGCTGAGCAGTTCTTC. Protein: CASSPPTAEQFF.

This sequence joins TRBV28 and TRBJ1-6; D uncertain. V was cut by 3 bases and J by 6 bases, with 3 bases left in between. This CDR3 spans 12 amino acids. CDR1 is MDHEN, CDR2 SYDVKM, per germline. As DNA, the CDR3 is TGTGCCAGCAGTTTTCTTAATTCACCCCTCCACTTT. Protein product: CASSFLNSPLHF.

A single count supports this clone. The V call is TRBV19, the J call TRBJ2-2, with D unclear. The CDR3 runs to 14 residues. V lost 5 bases and J lost 6, with 13 bases in between. Germline values: CDR1 LNHDA, CDR2 SQIVND (reference sequence). DNA for the CDR3: TGTGCCAGTAGTTGGGTTGTCGACGCCGGGGAGCTGTTTTTT. It yields the protein CASSWVVDAGELFF.

The gene calls are TRBV30 and TRBJ2-3, with no clear D. The CDR3 consists of 13 residues. V was pared by 1 base and J by 2 bases, with 7 bases between. Germline loops: CDR1 GTSNPN, CDR2 SVGIG (reference sequence). The CDR3 region has the DNA TGTGCCTGGAGTGCTGAGTACACAGATACGCAGTATTTT. Residues: CAWSAEYTDTQYF.

The gene calls are TRBV9 and TRBJ2-3, with TRBD2 identical over 9 bases. From germline, CDR1 is SGDLS and CDR2 YYNGEE. The CDR3 is made up of 16 amino acids. The V segment lost 0 bases and the J segment 2 bases; nucleotides outside the gene matches: 4. CDR3 amino acids: CASSVGAGGFTDTQYF. The CDR3 DNA reads as TGTGCCAGCAGCGTAGGAGCGGGGGGCTTCACAGATACGCAGTATTTT.